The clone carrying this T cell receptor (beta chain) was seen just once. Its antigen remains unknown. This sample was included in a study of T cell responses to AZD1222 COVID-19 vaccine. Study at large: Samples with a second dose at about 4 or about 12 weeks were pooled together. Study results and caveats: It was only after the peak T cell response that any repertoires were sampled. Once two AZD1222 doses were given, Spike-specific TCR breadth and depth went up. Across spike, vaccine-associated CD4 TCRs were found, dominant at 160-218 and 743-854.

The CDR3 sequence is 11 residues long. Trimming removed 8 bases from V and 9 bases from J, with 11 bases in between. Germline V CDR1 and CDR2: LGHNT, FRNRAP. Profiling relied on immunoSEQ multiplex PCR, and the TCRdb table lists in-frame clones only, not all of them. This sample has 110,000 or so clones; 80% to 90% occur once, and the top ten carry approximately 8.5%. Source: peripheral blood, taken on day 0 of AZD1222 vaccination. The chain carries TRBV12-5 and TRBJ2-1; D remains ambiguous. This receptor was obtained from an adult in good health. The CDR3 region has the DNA TGTGCTAGTACCCTTCAGGTTGAGCAGTTCTTC. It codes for CASTLQVEQFF.